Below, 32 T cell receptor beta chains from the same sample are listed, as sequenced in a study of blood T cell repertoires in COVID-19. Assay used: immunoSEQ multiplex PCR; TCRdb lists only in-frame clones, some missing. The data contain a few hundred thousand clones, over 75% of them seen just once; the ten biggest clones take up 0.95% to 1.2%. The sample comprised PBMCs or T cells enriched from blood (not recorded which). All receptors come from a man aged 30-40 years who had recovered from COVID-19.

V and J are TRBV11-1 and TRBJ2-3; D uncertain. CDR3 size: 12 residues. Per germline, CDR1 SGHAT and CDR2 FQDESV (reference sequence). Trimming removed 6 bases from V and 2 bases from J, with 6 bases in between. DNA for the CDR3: TGTGCCAGCAGTCGTGTCACAGATACGCAGTATTTT. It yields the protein CASSRVTDTQYF.

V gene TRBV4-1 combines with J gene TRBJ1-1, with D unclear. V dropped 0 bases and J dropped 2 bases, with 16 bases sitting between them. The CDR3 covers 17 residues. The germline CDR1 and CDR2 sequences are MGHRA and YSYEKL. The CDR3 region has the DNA TGCGCCAGCAGCCAAGATGGAGGGAAAAGAACAAACACTGAAGCTTTCTTT. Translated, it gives CASSQDGGKRTNTEAFF.

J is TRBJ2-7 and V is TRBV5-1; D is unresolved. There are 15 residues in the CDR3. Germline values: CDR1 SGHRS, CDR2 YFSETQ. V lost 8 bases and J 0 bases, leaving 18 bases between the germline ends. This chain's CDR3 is CASNAGGDPSYEQYF. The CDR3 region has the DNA TGCGCCAGTAATGCCGGCGGAGACCCCTCCTACGAGCAGTACTTC.

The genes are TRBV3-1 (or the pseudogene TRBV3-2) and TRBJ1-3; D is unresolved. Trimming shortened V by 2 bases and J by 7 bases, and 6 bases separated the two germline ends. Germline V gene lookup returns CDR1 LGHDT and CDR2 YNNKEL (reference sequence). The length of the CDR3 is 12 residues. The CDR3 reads CASSQSGNTIYF. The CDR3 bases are TGTGCCAGCAGCCAATCGGGGAACACCATATATTTT.

CDR3 loop: CSVSDRGGSPLHF. The CDR3, as DNA: TGCAGCGTCTCCGACAGGGGAGGTTCACCCCTCCACTTT. V gene TRBV29-1 combines with J gene TRBJ1-6, with TRBD1 matching 8 bases. With V trimmed by 6 bases and J by 9 bases, 7 bases remained unmatched. Germline values: CDR1 SQVTM, CDR2 ANQGSEA. The CDR3 covers 13 residues.

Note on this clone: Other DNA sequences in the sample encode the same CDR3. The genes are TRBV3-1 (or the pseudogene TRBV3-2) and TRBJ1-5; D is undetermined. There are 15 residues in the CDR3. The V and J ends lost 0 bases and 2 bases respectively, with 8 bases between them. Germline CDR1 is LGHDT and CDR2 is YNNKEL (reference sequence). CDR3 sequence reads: CASSQDLTGNQPQHF. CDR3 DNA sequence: TGTGCCAGCAGCCAAGATTTAACGGGCAATCAGCCCCAGCATTTT.

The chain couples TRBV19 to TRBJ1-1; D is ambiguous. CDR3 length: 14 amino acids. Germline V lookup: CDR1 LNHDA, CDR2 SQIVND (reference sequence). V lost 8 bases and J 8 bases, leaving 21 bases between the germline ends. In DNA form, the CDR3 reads TGTGCCAGTGTAGGAGGCAGACACTTCTTGGAAGCTTTCTTT. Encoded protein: CASVGGRHFLEAFF.

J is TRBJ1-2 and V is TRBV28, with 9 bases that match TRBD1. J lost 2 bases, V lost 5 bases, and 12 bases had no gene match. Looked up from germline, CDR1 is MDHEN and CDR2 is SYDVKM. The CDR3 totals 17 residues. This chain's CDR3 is CASSGRDRVRGNYGYTF. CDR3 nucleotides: TGTGCCAGCAGTGGTCGGGACAGGGTGAGAGGGAACTATGGCTACACCTTC.

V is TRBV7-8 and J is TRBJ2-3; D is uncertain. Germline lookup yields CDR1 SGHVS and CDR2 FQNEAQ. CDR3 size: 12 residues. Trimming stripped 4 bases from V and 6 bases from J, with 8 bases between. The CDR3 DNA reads TGTGCCAGCAGCTATTTGGCCGATACGCAGTATTTT. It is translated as CASSYLADTQYF.

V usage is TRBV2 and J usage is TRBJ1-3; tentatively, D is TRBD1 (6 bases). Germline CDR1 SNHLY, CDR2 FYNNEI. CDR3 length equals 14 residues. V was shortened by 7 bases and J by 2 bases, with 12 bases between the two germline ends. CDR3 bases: TGTGCCAGCATCAGAACAGGGACTGGAAACACCATATATTTT. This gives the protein CASIRTGTGNTIYF.

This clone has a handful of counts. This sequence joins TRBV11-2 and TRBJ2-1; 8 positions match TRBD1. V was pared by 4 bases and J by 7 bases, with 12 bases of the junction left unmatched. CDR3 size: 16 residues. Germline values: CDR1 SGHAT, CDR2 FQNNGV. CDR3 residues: CASSSLIGQGWNEQFF. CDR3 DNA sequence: TGTGCCAGCAGCTCCCTGATCGGACAGGGTTGGAATGAGCAGTTCTTC.

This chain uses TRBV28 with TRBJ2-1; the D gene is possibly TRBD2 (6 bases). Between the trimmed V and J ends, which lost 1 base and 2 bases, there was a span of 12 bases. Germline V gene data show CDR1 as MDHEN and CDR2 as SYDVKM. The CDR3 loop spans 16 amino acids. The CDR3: CASSLYPSETYNEQFF. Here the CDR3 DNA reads TGTGCCAGCAGTTTATACCCTAGCGAGACCTACAATGAGCAGTTCTTC.

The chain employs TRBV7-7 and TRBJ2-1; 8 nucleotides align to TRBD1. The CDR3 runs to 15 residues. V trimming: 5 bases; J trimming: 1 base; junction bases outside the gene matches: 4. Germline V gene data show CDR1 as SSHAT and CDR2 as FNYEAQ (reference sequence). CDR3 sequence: CASSPTGGSYNEQFF. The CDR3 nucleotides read TGTGCCAGCAGCCCAACAGGGGGGTCCTACAATGAGCAGTTCTTC.

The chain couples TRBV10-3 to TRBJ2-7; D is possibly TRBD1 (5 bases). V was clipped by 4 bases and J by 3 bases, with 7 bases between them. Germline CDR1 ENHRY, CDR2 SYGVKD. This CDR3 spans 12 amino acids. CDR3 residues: CAISAQGYEQYF. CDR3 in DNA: TGTGCCATCAGTGCCCAGGGCTACGAGCAGTACTTC.

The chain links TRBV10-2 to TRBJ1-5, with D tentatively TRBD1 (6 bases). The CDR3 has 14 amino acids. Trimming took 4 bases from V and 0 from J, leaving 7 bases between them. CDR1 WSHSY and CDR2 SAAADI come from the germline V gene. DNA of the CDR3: TGCGCCAGCAGTGCGGACAGTAGCAATCAGCCCCAGCATTTT. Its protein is CASSADSSNQPQHF.

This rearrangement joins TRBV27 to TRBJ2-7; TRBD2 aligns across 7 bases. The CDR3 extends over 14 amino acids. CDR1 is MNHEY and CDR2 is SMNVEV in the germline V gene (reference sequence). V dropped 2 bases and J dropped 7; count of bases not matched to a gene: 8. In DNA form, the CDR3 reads TGTGCCAGCAGTTTACGAGGGATGGGAGGGGAGCAGTACTTC. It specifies CASSLRGMGGEQYF.

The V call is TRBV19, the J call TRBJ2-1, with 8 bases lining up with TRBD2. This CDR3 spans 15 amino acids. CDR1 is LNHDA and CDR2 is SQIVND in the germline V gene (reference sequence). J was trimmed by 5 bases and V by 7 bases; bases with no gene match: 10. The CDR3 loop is CASIANRGGNNEQFF. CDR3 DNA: TGTGCCAGTATCGCCAACCGGGGGGGTAACAATGAGCAGTTCTTC.

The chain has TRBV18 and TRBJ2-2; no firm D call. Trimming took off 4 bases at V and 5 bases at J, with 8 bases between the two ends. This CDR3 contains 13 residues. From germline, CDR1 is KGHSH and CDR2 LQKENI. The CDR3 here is CASSRQNTGELFF. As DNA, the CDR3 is TGTGCCAGCTCACGGCAAAATACCGGGGAGCTGTTTTTT.

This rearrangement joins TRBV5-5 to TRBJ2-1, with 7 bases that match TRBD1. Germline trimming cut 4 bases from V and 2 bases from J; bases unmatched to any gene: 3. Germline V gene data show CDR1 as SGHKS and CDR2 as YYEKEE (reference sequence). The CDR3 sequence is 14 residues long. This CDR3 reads CASSPGTAYNEQFF. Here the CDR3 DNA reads TGTGCCAGCAGCCCCGGGACAGCCTACAATGAGCAGTTCTTC.

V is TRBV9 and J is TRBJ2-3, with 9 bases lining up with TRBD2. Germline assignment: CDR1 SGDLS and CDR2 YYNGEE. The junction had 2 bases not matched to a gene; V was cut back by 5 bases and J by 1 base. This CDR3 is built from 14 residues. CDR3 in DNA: TGTGCCAGCAGTATAGCGGGAGGCACAGATACGCAGTATTTT. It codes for CASSIAGGTDTQYF.

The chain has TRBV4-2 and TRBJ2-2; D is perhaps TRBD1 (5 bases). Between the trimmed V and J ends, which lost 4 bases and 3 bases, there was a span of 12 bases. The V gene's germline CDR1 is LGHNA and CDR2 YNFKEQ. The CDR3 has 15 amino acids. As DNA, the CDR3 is TGTGCCAGCAGCCCCGAGGACACCTACACCGGGGAGCTGTTTTTT. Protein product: CASSPEDTYTGELFF.

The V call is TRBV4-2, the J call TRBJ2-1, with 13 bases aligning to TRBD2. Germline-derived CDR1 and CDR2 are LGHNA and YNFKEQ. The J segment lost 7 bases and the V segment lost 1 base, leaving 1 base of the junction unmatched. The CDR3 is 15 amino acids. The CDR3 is CASSQGTSGSNEQFF. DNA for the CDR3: TGTGCCAGCAGCCAAGGGACTAGCGGGAGTAATGAGCAGTTCTTC.

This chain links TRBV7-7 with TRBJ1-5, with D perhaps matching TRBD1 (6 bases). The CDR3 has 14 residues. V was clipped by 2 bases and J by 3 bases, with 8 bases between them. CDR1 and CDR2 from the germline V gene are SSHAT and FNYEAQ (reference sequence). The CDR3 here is CASSLRQVNQPQHF. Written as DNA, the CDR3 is TGTGCCAGCAGCTTAAGACAGGTCAATCAGCCCCAGCATTTT.

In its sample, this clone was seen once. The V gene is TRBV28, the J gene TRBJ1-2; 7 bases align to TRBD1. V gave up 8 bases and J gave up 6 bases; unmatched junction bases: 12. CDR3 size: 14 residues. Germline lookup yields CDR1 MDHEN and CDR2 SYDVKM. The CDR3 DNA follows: TGTGCCAGCCCAGCGCCAGGGGGATCGGATGGCTACACCTTC. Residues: CASPAPGGSDGYTF.

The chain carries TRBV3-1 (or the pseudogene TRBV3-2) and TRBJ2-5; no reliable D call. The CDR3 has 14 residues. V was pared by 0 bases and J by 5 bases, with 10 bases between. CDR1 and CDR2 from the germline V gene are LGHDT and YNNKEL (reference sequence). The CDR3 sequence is CASSQDAGYETQYF. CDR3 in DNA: TGTGCCAGCAGCCAAGATGCAGGATACGAGACCCAGTACTTC.

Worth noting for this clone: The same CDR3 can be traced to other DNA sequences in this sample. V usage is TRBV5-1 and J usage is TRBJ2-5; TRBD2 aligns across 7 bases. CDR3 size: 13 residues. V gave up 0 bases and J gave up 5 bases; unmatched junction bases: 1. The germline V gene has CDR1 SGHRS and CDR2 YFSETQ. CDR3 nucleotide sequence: TGCGCCAGCAGCTTGGGGCGGGGGGAGACCCAGTACTTC. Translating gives CASSLGRGETQYF.

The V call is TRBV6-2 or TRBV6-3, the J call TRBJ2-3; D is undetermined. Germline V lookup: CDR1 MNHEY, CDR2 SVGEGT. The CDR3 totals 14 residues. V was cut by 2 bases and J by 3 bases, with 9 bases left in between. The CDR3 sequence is CASSYPPRTDTQYF. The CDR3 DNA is TGTGCCAGCAGTTACCCCCCCCGGACAGATACGCAGTATTTT.

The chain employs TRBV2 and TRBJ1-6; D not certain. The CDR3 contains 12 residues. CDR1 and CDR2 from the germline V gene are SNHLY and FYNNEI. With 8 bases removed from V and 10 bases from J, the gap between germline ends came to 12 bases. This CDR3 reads CASRGGLSPLHF. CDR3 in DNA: TGTGCCAGCCGAGGAGGGTTGTCACCCCTCCACTTT.

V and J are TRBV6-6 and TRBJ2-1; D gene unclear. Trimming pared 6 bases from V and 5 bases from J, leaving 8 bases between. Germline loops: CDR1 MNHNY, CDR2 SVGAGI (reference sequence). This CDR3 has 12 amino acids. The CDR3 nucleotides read TGTGCCAGCAGGACCGCGGACAATGAGCAGTTCTTC. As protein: CASRTADNEQFF.

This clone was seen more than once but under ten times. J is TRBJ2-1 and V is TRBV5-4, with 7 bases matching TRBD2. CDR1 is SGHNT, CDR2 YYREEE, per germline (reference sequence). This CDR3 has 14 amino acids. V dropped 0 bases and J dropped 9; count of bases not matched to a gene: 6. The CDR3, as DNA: TGTGCCAGCAGCTTGGGTCGGGGGGAGGGTGAGCAGTTCTTC. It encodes CASSLGRGEGEQFF.

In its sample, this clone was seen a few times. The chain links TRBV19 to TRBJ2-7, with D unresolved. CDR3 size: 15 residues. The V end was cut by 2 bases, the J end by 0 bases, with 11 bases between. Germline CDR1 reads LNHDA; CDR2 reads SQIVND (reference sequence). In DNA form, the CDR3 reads TGTGCCAGTAGTATAATAAGCGACCCCTCCTACGAGCAGTACTTC. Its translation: CASSIISDPSYEQYF.

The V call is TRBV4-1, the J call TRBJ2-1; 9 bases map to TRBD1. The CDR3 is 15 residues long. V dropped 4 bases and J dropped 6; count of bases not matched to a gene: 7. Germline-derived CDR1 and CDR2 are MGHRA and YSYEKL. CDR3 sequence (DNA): TGCGCCAGCAGCCCGGGGGACAGGGACAGCAATGAGCAGTTCTTC. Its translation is CASSPGDRDSNEQFF.